The 10 T cell receptor beta chains presented below share a single source sample, sequenced in a study of T cells in Graves' hyperthyroidism and ophthalmopathy. Amplification of TCR beta CDR3 regions used RNA as the template. Initially, a first-round RT-PCR of the TCR CDR3 employed the HTBI primer set. TCRdb independently ran MiXCR on the multiplex PCR reads; one entry per CDR3 protein. The sample carries about 620,000 distinct CDR3 sequences, 16% recorded once. Material: blood. The receptor source for this set is a woman aged 25-40 years with Graves' hyperthyroidism.

This clonotype was picked up many times. The chain recombines TRBV28 with TRBJ2-5; tentative D call: TRBD1 (6 bases). The V gene lost 2 bases and the J gene lost 5 bases, with 9 bases spanning the gap. CDR1 is MDHEN, CDR2 SYDVKM, per germline. There are 13 residues in the CDR3. The CDR3 coding sequence is TGTGCCAGCAGTTTAACAGGGCGGGAGACCCAGTACTTC. Residues: CASSLTGRETQYF.

With regard to this clonotype: A much larger clone lies one base from this, so it may be a read error. The CDR3 coding sequence is TGTGCCAGCAGTGAGTCCGGGACTAGCGGGAAGCAAGAGGCCCAGTACTTC. Translated, it gives CASSESGTSGKQEAQYF. This chain uses TRBV28 with TRBJ2-5, with TRBD2 identical over 13 bases. The germline V gene encodes CDR1 MDHEN and CDR2 SYDVKM. This CDR3 comprises 17 residues. Full variable domain (missing parts from reference TRBV28 and TRBJ2-5): DVKVTQSSRYLVKRTGEKVFLECVQDMDHENMFWYRQDPGLGLRLIYFSYDVKMKEKGDIPEGYSVSREKKERFSLILESASTNQTSMYLCASSESGTSGKQEAQYFGPGTRLLVL.

This clonotype was observed many times. The chain couples TRBV4-3 to TRBJ2-1, with D perhaps given as TRBD1 or TRBD2 (5 bases each). The V end was cut by 4 bases, the J end by 5 bases, with 18 bases between. Germline assignment: CDR1 LGHNA and CDR2 YSLEER. The CDR3 has 16 residues. CDR3 nucleotides: TGCGCCAGCAGCCTCATGGCCGTAGGGGACCACAATGAGCAGTTCTTC. Translated, it gives CASSLMAVGDHNEQFF.

This clonotype was counted ten times or more. V and J are TRBV2 and TRBJ2-6, with TRBD1 identical over 7 bases. Germline values: CDR1 SNHLY, CDR2 FYNNEI. This CDR3 has 15 residues. V shed 7 bases and J 0 bases; nucleotides not matched to a gene: 3. DNA of the CDR3: TGTGCCAGCAAAAGGGACAGCTCTGGGGCCAACGTCCTGACTTTC. Protein sequence: CASKRDSSGANVLTF.

This clonotype was seen more than once but under ten times. The chain employs TRBV5-4 and TRBJ1-6, with D maybe TRBD1 (5 bases). The CDR3 sequence is 15 residues long. The germline V gene encodes CDR1 SGHNT and CDR2 YYREEE (reference sequence). V lost 9 bases, J lost 4 bases, and 17 bases lay in between. The CDR3 DNA is TGTGCCACCACCCCGGGACCCCGGTATAATTCACCCCTCCACTTT. As protein: CATTPGPRYNSPLHF. The full variable domain, with the rest looked up from reference TRBV5-4 and TRBJ1-6, is ETGVTQSPTHLIKTRGQQVTLRCSSQSGHNTVSWYQQALGQGPQFIFQYYREEENGRGNFPPRFSGLQFPNYSSELNVNALELDDSALYLCATTPGPRYNSPLHFGNGTRLTVT.

A few counts support this clonotype. The chain combines TRBV20-1 with TRBJ2-7; 13 bases match TRBD2. V shed 5 bases, J shed 2 bases, and the junction held 0 bases outside the gene matches. The CDR3 loop spans 13 amino acids. Germline V gives CDR1 DFQATT, CDR2 SNEGSKA (reference sequence). This CDR3 reads CSAGTSGTYEQYF. CDR3 DNA sequence: TGCAGTGCTGGGACTAGCGGGACCTACGAGCAGTACTTC.

The rearrangement links TRBV5-1 to TRBJ2-3, with 9 nucleotides matching TRBD1. Germline trimming cut 6 bases from V and 4 bases from J; bases unmatched to any gene: 9. The CDR3 runs 15 residues. From germline, CDR1 is SGHRS and CDR2 YFSETQ. The CDR3 DNA reads as TGCGCCAGCATCCAGGGAGGACAGGGGTCAGATACGCAGTATTTT. It yields the protein CASIQGGQGSDTQYF. Filled out from reference TRBV5-1 and TRBJ2-3, the complete variable domain reads KAGVTQTPRYLIKTRGQQVTLSCSPISGHRSVSWYQQTPGQGLQFLFEYFSETQRNKGNFPGRFSGRQFSNSRSEMNVSTLELGDSALYLCASIQGGQGSDTQYFGPGTRLTVL.

This clonotype was recorded a few times. V usage is TRBV10-1 and J usage is TRBJ1-2, with a tentative D call TRBD1 (6 bases). Germline assignment: CDR1 WNHNN and CDR2 SYGVQD (reference sequence). V was pared by 2 bases and J by 7 bases, with 11 bases between. The CDR3 has 13 residues. DNA for the CDR3: TGCGCCAGCAGTGAGACCAGGGGCCGTGGCTACACCTTC. Residues: CASSETRGRGYTF.

This chain uses TRBV7-8 with TRBJ1-2; tentatively, D is TRBD1 (5 bases). Germline CDR1 reads SGHVS; CDR2 reads FQNEAQ. Between the trimmed V and J ends, which lost 4 bases and 1 base, there was a span of 13 bases. The CDR3 runs 15 residues. The CDR3 sequence is CASSSDPGLNYGYTF. CDR3 DNA: TGTGCCAGCAGCTCGGACCCGGGACTTAACTATGGCTACACCTTC.

J is TRBJ2-3 and V is TRBV6-5; D assignment may be TRBD1 or TRBD2 (5 bases each). The germline V gene has CDR1 MNHEY and CDR2 SVGAGI. The CDR3 sequence is 14 residues long. Trimming took 0 bases from V and 4 from J, leaving 8 bases between them. The CDR3: CASSYSGESDTQYF. CDR3 nucleotide sequence: TGTGCCAGCAGTTACTCGGGGGAATCAGATACGCAGTATTTT.